This T cell receptor (beta chain) was recovered during a study of T-cell memory formation after mild COVID-19. Study-level information: For the most part, TCR clusters were specific to one donor.

TCRdb called the 5' RACE reads again in MiXCR, with one record for every CDR3 protein. The profile shows hundreds of thousands of distinct CDR3 sequences, roughly 17% of them singletons. V lost 4 bases to trimming and J lost 0 bases, with 9 bases between them. The CDR3 spans 15 residues. Germline V gives CDR1 MNHEY, CDR2 SVGAGI. This clonotype has just a few counts. This chain uses TRBV6-5 with TRBJ1-4; no firm D call. Sequenced material: PBMCs or a T cell subset sorted from them (not recorded which). The sequence was collected from an adult woman who had mild COVID-19 (a few samples of this study predate the infection). Cell type and time point are not known. This CDR3 reads CASSSTGATNEKLFF. The DNA for the CDR3 is TGTGCCAGCAGTTCCACGGGTGCAACTAATGAAAAACTGTTTTTT.